Detailed here is one T cell receptor beta chain. Authors' analysis steps: From reference gene primer amplification, estimates of nucleated cell counts were derived. TCRdb's table, derived via immunoSEQ multiplex PCR, lists solely in-frame clones and lacks some. The DNA gave D and trimming, while V, J and clone size come from that table. Here the sample spans approximately 80,000 clones, about nine tenths being singletons. The sample is drawn from a study of blood T cell repertoires in COVID-19. Trimming shortened V by 1 base and J by 10 bases, and 14 bases separated the two germline ends. Looked up from germline, CDR1 is SGHTA and CDR2 is FQGNSA. The CDR3 extends over 15 amino acids.

The sequence was collected from a woman between 45 and 65 years old in a cohort sampled during active COVID-19. The sequencing input was peripheral blood. V is TRBV7-2 and J is TRBJ1-6; no definite D call. Here the CDR3 DNA reads TGTGCCAGCAGCTTAGAGGCGGGCCGAAGGTCACCCCTCCACTTT. Its protein product is CASSLEAGRRSPLHF.